Listed below are T cell receptor beta chains from one sample, sequenced in a study of regulatory T cells in long-lasting Graves disease. TCRdb independently ran MiXCR on the multiplex PCR reads; one entry per CDR3 protein. This sample has hundreds of thousands of distinct CDR3 sequences; 16% occur once, and the top ten carry about 18%. The data also belong to a second study, concerning T cells in Graves' hyperthyroidism and ophthalmopathy.

The material sequenced was peripheral blood mononuclear cells (PBMCs), taken at new diagnosis, from a patient treated with antithyroid drugs. The receptors here all came from a woman aged 25-40 years with Graves disease. The CDR3 runs from the conserved cysteine through the conserved F or W. D genes are given only for firm matches. Not all rows give a size; the values are once, few, many and, for expanded clones, a class.

few	.	TRBV20-1	TRBJ1-6	CSARDPESPRLSSPLHF	TGCAGTGCTAGAGACCCCGAGTCCCCAAGGTTAAGTTCACCCCTCCACTTT
many	.	TRBV20-1	TRBJ2-7	CSASPGVPYEQYF	TGCAGTGCTAGCCCCGGGGTCCCCTACGAGCAGTACTTC
few	.	TRBV4-1	TRBJ2-1	CASSSRETSGSFF	TGCGCCAGCAGCTCCCGTGAGACTAGTGGCTCGTTCTTC
.	.	TRBV9	TRBJ2-5	CASSNSAGVKQETQYF	TGTGCCAGCAGTAACTCGGCAGGGGTAAAGCAAGAGACCCAGTACTTC
.	.	TRBV7-3	TRBJ2-1	CASSRSPQNEQFF	TGTGCCAGCAGCCGTAGTCCCCAAAATGAGCAGTTCTTC
.	TRBD1	TRBV18	TRBJ1-3	CASSPDRATGNTIYF	TGTGCCAGCTCACCCGACAGGGCAACTGGAAACACCATATATTTT
few	TRBD1	TRBV4-2	TRBJ1-2	CASSREGAGGYTF	TGTGCCAGCAGCCGTGAGGGGGCGGGTGGCTACACCTTC
many	.	TRBV28	TRBJ2-5	CASSPWGAEEETQYF	TGTGCCAGCAGTCCCTGGGGGGCGGAAGAAGAGACCCAGTACTTC
many	.	TRBV6-2/TRBV6-3	TRBJ2-3	CASIDSVGLSTDTQYF	TGTGCCAGCATTGATTCGGTCGGTCTCAGCACAGATACGCAGTATTTT
.	.	TRBV20-1	TRBJ1-6	CSARDRVWNNSPLHF	TGCAGTGCTAGAGACAGGGTGTGGAATAATTCACCCCTCCACTTT
few	.	TRBV20-1	TRBJ1-5	CSAWVADSNQPQHF	TGCAGTGCTTGGGTAGCGGACAGCAATCAGCCCCAGCATTTT
many	TRBD2	TRBV2	TRBJ2-7	CASTGTSGRIYEQYF	TGTGCCAGCACAGGGACTAGCGGGAGGATTTACGAGCAGTACTTC
few	.	TRBV30	TRBJ1-4	CAWSVHRVATNEKLFF	TGTGCCTGGAGTGTGCACAGGGTGGCAACTAATGAAAAACTGTTTTTT
.	.	TRBV3-1	TRBJ1-2	CASSQGGEVTF	TGTGCCAGCAGCCAAGGTGGTGAGGTGACCTTC
many	TRBD1	TRBV6-1	TRBJ1-5	CASSTRGQSNQPQHF	TGTGCCAGCAGTACCAGGGGGCAAAGCAATCAGCCCCAGCATTTT